Each of the 23 T cell receptor beta chains below was sequenced from the same sample in a study of regulatory T cells in long-lasting Graves disease. Time point described: persistent/refractory GD, antithyroid drugs over 5 years with positive TRAb. The TCR library was prepared using RNA isolated from PBMCs. Arm-PCR of CDR3 regions with iRepertoire HTBI primers generated TCR beta libraries. TCRdb reanalysed the multiplex PCR reads using MiXCR and keeps one entry per CDR3 protein. The sample yields 300,000 to 500,000 distinct CDR3 sequences, roughly 20% seen once. The sequencing here drew on peripheral blood mononuclear cells (PBMCs), taken when the disease was refractory, from a patient treated with antithyroid drugs. The receptor source for this set is a female donor with Graves disease.

This clonotype was picked up many times. The CDR3, as DNA: TGTGCCAGCAAGTACTACGAGCAGTACTTC. Translating gives CASKYYEQYF. The chain recombines TRBV2 with TRBJ2-7; D unresolved. Between the trimmed V and J ends, which lost 7 bases and 3 bases, there was a span of 4 bases. Germline CDR1 reads SNHLY; CDR2 reads FYNNEI. The CDR3 has 10 amino acids. Looking up the rest from reference TRBV2 and TRBJ2-7 gives the full variable domain: EPEVTQTPSHQVTQMGQEVILRCVPISNHLYFYWYRQILGQKVEFLVSFYNNEISEKSEIFDDQFSVERPDGSNFTLKIRSTKLEDSAMYFCASKYYEQYFGPGTRLTVT.

This clonotype came up a few times. The chain couples TRBV7-8 to TRBJ2-7; a weak D match, TRBD2 (5 bases). Germline assignment: CDR1 SGHVS and CDR2 FQNEAQ. The V and J ends lost 1 base and 3 bases respectively, with 16 bases between them. This CDR3 spans 16 amino acids. CDR3 sequence reads: CASSLVGGEALYEQYF. In DNA, the CDR3 is TGTGCCAGCAGCTTAGTTGGAGGTGAGGCCCTCTACGAGCAGTACTTC.

There are a few counts of this clonotype. The gene calls are TRBV10-2 and TRBJ2-5; the D call may be TRBD1 or TRBD2 (5 bases each). Germline loops: CDR1 WSHSY, CDR2 SAAADI. The CDR3 has 14 residues. V lost 2 bases to trimming and J lost 7 bases, with 14 bases between them. The CDR3 region is CASSETSPRGTQYF. In DNA, the CDR3 is TGCGCCAGCAGTGAGACTAGTCCGAGGGGGACCCAGTACTTC.

V and J are TRBV10-3 and TRBJ2-7; 7 nucleotides match TRBD2. V lost 3 bases, J lost 6 bases, and 11 bases stayed unmatched. The CDR3 loop spans 15 amino acids. Germline V gene data show CDR1 as ENHRY and CDR2 as SYGVKD. Written as DNA, the CDR3 is TGTGCCATCAGTGATTCCGGGACTACAAACTCCGAGCAGTACTTC. Its protein product is CAISDSGTTNSEQYF.

This chain links TRBV10-2 with TRBJ1-1, with D possibly TRBD1 on 6 matching bases. V shed 4 bases and J shed 1 base, with 16 bases lying between them. The CDR3 has 16 residues. Germline V CDR1 and CDR2: WSHSY, SAAADI. CDR3 amino acids: CASSGGGGHSNTEAFF. CDR3 nucleotide sequence: TGCGCCAGCAGTGGGGGGGGGGGACATTCGAACACTGAAGCTTTCTTT.

CDR3 region: CASSRVAGGSNEQFF. In DNA, the CDR3 is TGTGCCAGCAGCCGAGTAGCGGGAGGGAGCAATGAGCAGTTCTTC. This rearrangement joins TRBV12-3 or TRBV12-4 to TRBJ2-1; 11 positions match TRBD2. Trimming took 6 bases from V and 6 from J; bases not matched to a gene: 7. CDR3 length: 15 residues.

This clonotype has a count of ten or more. The chain links TRBV28 to TRBJ1-1; D is ambiguous. CDR3 length: 13 amino acids. V was cut by 6 bases and J by 5 bases, with 13 bases left in between. CDR1 MDHEN and CDR2 SYDVKM come from the germline V gene. CDR3 sequence reads: CASRSSGRTEAFF. CDR3 coding DNA: TGTGCCAGCAGATCGTCGGGGAGGACTGAAGCTTTCTTT. Based on the CDR3 plus reference TRBV28 and TRBJ1-1, the full variable domain is DVKVTQSSRYLVKRTGEKVFLECVQDMDHENMFWYRQDPGLGLRLIYFSYDVKMKEKGDIPEGYSVSREKKERFSLILESASTNQTSMYLCASRSSGRTEAFFGQGTRLTVV.

This clonotype was recorded at least ten times. V usage is TRBV28 and J usage is TRBJ2-3; weak D call: TRBD1 (6 bases). The V gene's germline CDR1 is MDHEN and CDR2 SYDVKM. This CDR3 contains 15 residues. The V end lost 6 bases, the J end lost 2 bases, and 15 bases lay between the germline ends. The CDR3 loop reads CASRKNRDNTDTQYF. For the CDR3, the DNA is TGTGCCAGCAGAAAAAACCGGGACAACACAGATACGCAGTATTTT.

This clonotype was seen a handful of times. The V gene is TRBV6-1, the J gene TRBJ2-7, with 7 nucleotides matching TRBD1. Unmatched junction bases numbered 9, after V lost 2 bases and J lost 5 bases. In germline, CDR1 is MNHNS, CDR2 SASEGT. The CDR3 has 15 residues. The CDR3 bases are TGTGCCAGCAGTGAAACGACAGGGCCGGGGAACGAGCAGTACTTC. This translates into CASSETTGPGNEQYF.

With respect to this clonotype: This may arise from a read error, as a much more abundant clone is one base away. The chain has TRBV5-1 and TRBJ1-2, with TRBD1 as a possible D gene (5 bases). CDR1 and CDR2 from the germline V gene are SGHRS and YFSETQ. CDR3 length: 15 amino acids. DNA of the CDR3: TGCACCAGCAGCTTGGCAGGGTCAGTGTCCTATGGCTACACCTTC. As protein: CTSSLAGSVSYGYTF.

This clonotype was counted only a few times. The CDR3 reads CASRSGTGMTEAFF. The CDR3 nucleotides are TGTGCCAGCAGATCCGGGACAGGGATGACTGAAGCTTTCTTT. The gene calls are TRBV12-3 or TRBV12-4 and TRBJ1-1, with 9 nucleotides matching TRBD1. The length of the CDR3 is 14 residues. Trimming at V came to 6 bases and at J to 5 bases, leaving 7 bases not matched to a gene.

The table lists this clonotype with a few counts. J is TRBJ1-4 and V is TRBV27; D might be TRBD1 (5 bases). Trimming removed 4 bases from V and 0 bases from J, with 12 bases in between. This CDR3 has 16 amino acids. Germline assignment: CDR1 MNHEY and CDR2 SMNVEV (reference sequence). The CDR3 nucleotides read TGTGCCAGCAGTTCCAGGGCCCCTGCAACTAATGAAAAACTGTTTTTT. Amino acids: CASSSRAPATNEKLFF.

This clonotype was counted many times. The genes are TRBV28 and TRBJ2-7; D not resolved. The V gene's germline CDR1 is MDHEN and CDR2 SYDVKM. Trimming took 7 bases from V and 1 from J, leaving 14 bases between them. The CDR3 runs to 14 residues. Here the CDR3 DNA reads TGTGCCAGCATCCACTCCCAAATATCCTACGAGCAGTACTTC. Translating it yields CASIHSQISYEQYF.

On this clonotype: A much larger clone lies a single base off, so this may be a read error. The chain links TRBV11-2 to TRBJ2-5, with D perhaps TRBD2 (5 bases). The germline gives CDR1 SGHAT, CDR2 FQNNGV. The CDR3 sequence is 14 residues long. The V end was cut by 5 bases, the J end by 7 bases, with 17 bases between. CDR3 in amino acids: CASSLIGGRGTQYF. For the CDR3, the DNA is TGTGCCAGCAGCCTCATAGGAGGACGGGGGACCCAGTACTTC.

The chain links TRBV11-2 to TRBJ2-5; 9 bases agree with TRBD1. The V gene's germline CDR1 is SGHAT and CDR2 FQNNGV. This CDR3 spans 14 amino acids. After removal of 6 bases from V and 4 bases from J, the junction contained 6 bases not matched to a gene. CDR3 nucleotides: TGTGCCAGCAGTCAGGGACAGGGCCGAGAGACCCAGTACTTC. As protein: CASSQGQGRETQYF.

This rearrangement joins TRBV18 to TRBJ2-7, with TRBD1 identical over 8 bases. V was clipped by 2 bases and J by 0 bases; unmatched bases: 6. CDR1 is KGHSH, CDR2 LQKENI, per germline. CDR3 length equals 16 residues. This chain's CDR3 is CASSPFLQGASYEQYF. The CDR3, as DNA: TGTGCCAGCTCACCATTTCTCCAGGGGGCCTCCTACGAGCAGTACTTC.

This clonotype came up a few times. A much larger clone differs by one base, so this may be a read error. This chain joins TRBV28 and TRBJ1-5, with a weak D call TRBD1 (6 bases). Germline V gene sequence: CDR1 MDHEN, CDR2 SYDVKM. CDR3 size: 15 residues. The CDR3 DNA reads TGTGCCAGCCGCAACCGGGGGCCGCATAATCAGCCCCAGCGTTTT. Protein sequence: CASRNRGPHNQPQRF.

This clonotype was seen a handful of times. The V and J genes are TRBV28 and TRBJ2-3, with D possibly TRBD1 on 6 matching bases. Germline V gene lookup returns CDR1 MDHEN and CDR2 SYDVKM. The CDR3 loop spans 13 amino acids. The germline V and J ends were trimmed by 7 bases and 8 bases, with 16 bases remaining between them. The chain's CDR3 is CASTQGRVGTQYF. The CDR3, as DNA: TGTGCCAGCACCCAGGGGAGAGTAGGTACGCAGTATTTT.

This clonotype was seen many times. The rearrangement joins TRBV12-3 or TRBV12-4 to TRBJ1-5; D gene unclear. This CDR3 is built from 15 residues. Trimming stripped 6 bases from V and 8 bases from J, with 20 bases between. The CDR3 loop is CASSFYSEVTEPQHF. The CDR3 DNA follows: TGTGCCAGCAGCTTCTATAGTGAGGTTACCGAGCCCCAGCATTTT.

This chain connects TRBV7-9 to TRBJ1-4; 7 bases are a match to TRBD1. CDR3 length equals 16 residues. From germline, CDR1 is SEHNR and CDR2 FQNEAQ (reference sequence). The ends lost 3 bases at V and 5 bases at J; junction bases unmatched: 9. CDR3 sequence (DNA): TGTGCCAGCAGCTTTGGGATAGGGGGCGAAAATGAAAAACTGTTTTTT. This encodes CASSFGIGGENEKLFF.

In its sample, this clonotype was seen a few times. This chain joins TRBV20-1 and TRBJ2-7; D is unclear. CDR1 is DFQATT, CDR2 SNEGSKA, per germline (reference sequence). The CDR3 has 13 amino acids. V lost 0 bases to trimming and J lost 3 bases, with 9 bases between them. CDR3 coding DNA: TGCAGTGCTAGAGATACGAAGAGCTACGAGCAGTACTTC. This encodes CSARDTKSYEQYF.

V gene TRBV5-1 combines with J gene TRBJ2-7; 15 bases align to TRBD2. V trimming: 3 bases; J trimming: 4 bases; junction bases outside the gene matches: 5. CDR3 length equals 16 residues. Per germline, CDR1 SGHRS and CDR2 YFSETQ. The CDR3 region is CASSSGTSGRFYEQYF. Here the CDR3 DNA reads TGCGCCAGCAGCTCTGGGACTAGCGGGAGGTTTTACGAGCAGTACTTC.

This clonotype was recorded at least ten times. The chain joins TRBV7-2 to TRBJ2-5, with TRBD2 matching over 15 bases. CDR1 is SGHTA, CDR2 FQGNSA, per germline. This CDR3 has 18 amino acids. The junction had 9 bases not matched to a gene; V was cut back by 2 bases and J by 5 bases. CDR3 sequence: CASSLYQGLAGGRETQYF. Written as DNA, the CDR3 is TGTGCCAGCAGCTTATACCAGGGACTAGCGGGAGGCCGGGAGACCCAGTACTTC. The full variable domain, in which reference TRBV7-2 and TRBJ2-5 provide the parts outside the CDR3, is GAGVSQSPSNKVTEKGKDVELRCDPISGHTALYWYRQSLGQGLEFLIYFQGNSAPDKSGLPSDRFSAERTGGSVSTLTIQRTQQEDSAVYLCASSLYQGLAGGRETQYFGPGTRLLVL.